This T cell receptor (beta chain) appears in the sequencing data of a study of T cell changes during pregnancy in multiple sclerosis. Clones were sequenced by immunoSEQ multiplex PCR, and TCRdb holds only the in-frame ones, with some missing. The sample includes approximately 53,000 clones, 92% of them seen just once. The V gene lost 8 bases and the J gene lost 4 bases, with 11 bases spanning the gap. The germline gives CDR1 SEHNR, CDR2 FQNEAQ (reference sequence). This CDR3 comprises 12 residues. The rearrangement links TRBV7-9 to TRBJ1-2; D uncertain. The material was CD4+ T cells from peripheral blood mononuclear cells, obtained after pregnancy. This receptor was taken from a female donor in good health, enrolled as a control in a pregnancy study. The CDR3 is CASSADFYGYTF. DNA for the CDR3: TGTGCCAGCTCTGCGGATTTCTATGGCTACACCTTC.